This T cell receptor (beta chain) was recorded in a study of early T cells in non-severe SARS-CoV-2 infection. The wider study: Sequencing used unsorted whole-blood bulk RNA, so chains lack pairing.

The study, taken as a whole, reports: In VDJdb matching, anti-spike CD8 responses were favored while private and CD4 specificities went missing.

V lost 2 bases to trimming and J lost 10 bases; unmatched junction nucleotides: 13. Per the germline V gene, CDR1 is SGHTA and CDR2 is FQGNSA. CDR3 length equals 16 residues. The protocol attached unique molecular identifiers to individual cDNA molecules. A single record per CDR3 protein comes from TCRdb applying MiXCR to the 5' RACE reads. There are tens of thousands of distinct CDR3 sequences in the sample; 6% to 7% occur only once, and around 21% lies in the top ten. This clonotype was counted many times. Its cognate antigen is unknown. The genes are TRBV7-2 and TRBJ2-1; 8 bases are a match to TRBD2. The clonotype comes from an adult who was a healthcare worker with PCR-confirmed SARS-CoV-2 infection or an uninfected control (not recorded which). Here the sequenced sample was whole blood, taken at baseline. CDR3 bases: TGTGCCAGCAGCTTACGAACTAGCGGTCTCCTACAAGAGCAGTTCTTC. It codes for CASSLRTSGLLQEQFF.